This passage covers 2 T cell receptor beta chains from one sample sequenced in a study of cytomegalovirus exposure and HLA in healthy donors. PCR amplification relied on 60 Vbeta primers (plus 13 Jbeta primers). This table comes from immunoSEQ multiplex PCR, and its TCRdb copy is limited to in-frame clones, with some not included. Its table lists about 140,000 clones. Sequencing input: PBMCs. The receptors were gathered from a male donor in good health and CMV-seronegative.

The rearrangement uses TRBV19 and TRBJ1-5; no clear D gene. Germline V gene lookup returns CDR1 LNHDA and CDR2 SQIVND (reference sequence). V lost 5 bases and J 6 bases, leaving 11 bases between the germline ends. The CDR3 length is 13 residues. CDR3 nucleotides: TGTGCCAGTAGTGAGGCCCGTTTTCAGCCCCAGCATTTT. Protein product: CASSEARFQPQHF. Complete variable domain (other parts from reference TRBV19 and TRBJ1-5): DGGITQSPKYLFRKEGQNVTLSCEQNLNHDAMYWYRQDPGQGLRLIYYSQIVNDFQKGDIAEGYSVSREKKESFPLTVTSAQKNPTAFYLCASSEARFQPQHFGDGTRLSIL.

The V call is TRBV18, the J call TRBJ2-1; no definite D call. The CDR3 loop spans 15 amino acids. The V and J ends lost 4 bases and 2 bases respectively, with 12 bases between them. CDR1 is KGHSH, CDR2 LQKENI, per germline. The CDR3 sequence: CASSRSASTYNEQFF. In nucleotides, the CDR3 is TGTGCCAGCTCACGTTCCGCCAGTACCTACAATGAGCAGTTCTTC.